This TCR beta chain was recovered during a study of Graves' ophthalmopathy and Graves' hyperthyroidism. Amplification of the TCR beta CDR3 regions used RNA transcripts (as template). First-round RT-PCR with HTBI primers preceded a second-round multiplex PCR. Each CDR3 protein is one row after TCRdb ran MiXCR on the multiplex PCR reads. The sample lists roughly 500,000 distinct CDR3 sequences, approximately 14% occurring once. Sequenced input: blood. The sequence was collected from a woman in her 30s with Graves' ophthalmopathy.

The CDR3 reads CASSVGGFSNEQFF. The CDR3 region has the DNA TGTGCCAGCAGCGTAGGGGGTTTCAGCAATGAGCAGTTCTTC. The V gene is TRBV9, the J gene TRBJ2-1; no firm D call. Germline CDR1 SGDLS, CDR2 YYNGEE. This CDR3 is 14 amino acids long. The V and J ends lost 0 bases and 6 bases respectively, with 10 bases between them.